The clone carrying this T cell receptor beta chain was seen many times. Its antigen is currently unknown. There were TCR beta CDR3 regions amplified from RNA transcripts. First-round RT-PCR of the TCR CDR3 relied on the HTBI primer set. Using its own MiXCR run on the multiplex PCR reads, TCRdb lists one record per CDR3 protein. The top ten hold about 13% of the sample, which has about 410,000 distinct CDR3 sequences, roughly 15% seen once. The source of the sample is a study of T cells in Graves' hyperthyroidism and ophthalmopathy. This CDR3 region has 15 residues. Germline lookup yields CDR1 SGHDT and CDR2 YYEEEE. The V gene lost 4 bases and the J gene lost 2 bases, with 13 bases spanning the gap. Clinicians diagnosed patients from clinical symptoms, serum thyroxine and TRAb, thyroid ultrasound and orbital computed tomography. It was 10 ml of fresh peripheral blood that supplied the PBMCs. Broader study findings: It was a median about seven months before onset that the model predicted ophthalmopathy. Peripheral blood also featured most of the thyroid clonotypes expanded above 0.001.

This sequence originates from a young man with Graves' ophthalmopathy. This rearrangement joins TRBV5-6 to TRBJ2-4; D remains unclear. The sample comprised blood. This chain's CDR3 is CASSPFGHPKNIQYF. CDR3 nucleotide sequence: TGTGCCAGCAGCCCCTTCGGTCATCCCAAAAACATTCAGTACTTC.